This record concerns one T cell receptor beta chain sequence. The sample is drawn from a study of blood T cell repertoires in COVID-19. Clones were read by immunoSEQ multiplex PCR, and TCRdb kept only the in-frame ones, dropping some. Seen here are under 350,000 clones, 65% to 90% observed once, and the top ten hold 13%. The sequence was obtained from a human donor in a cohort sampled during active COVID-19. Source material: peripheral blood.

The CDR3 is CASSLGQGGGYTF. CDR3 DNA: TGTGCCAGCAGCCTGGGACAGGGAGGTGGCTACACCTTC. The genes are TRBV7-2 and TRBJ1-2, with 9 bases identical to TRBD1. CDR3 size: 13 residues. The V segment lost 5 bases and the J segment 7 bases; nucleotides outside the gene matches: 5. The V gene's germline CDR1 is SGHTA and CDR2 FQGNSA.